The 9 T cell receptor beta chains listed next were all sequenced from one sample in a study of T cell repertoires in ileal Crohn's disease. Profiled with immunoSEQ multiplex PCR; TCRdb holds only in-frame clones, not every one. The sample contains about 4,200 clones, under 80% of which appear only once. The time point is: inflamed ileum from the surgical specimen. Sequences were obtained from ileal tissue. Source of these receptors: an adult with Crohn's disease.

This chain connects TRBV5-4 to TRBJ2-1, with D perhaps matching TRBD2 (7 bases). The V end lost 6 bases, the J end lost 10 bases, and 26 bases lay between the germline ends. The CDR3 length is 16 residues. Germline V gene lookup returns CDR1 SGHNT and CDR2 YYREEE (reference sequence). The CDR3 reads CASTQSQLGGGGEQFF. Here the CDR3 DNA reads TGTGCCAGCACCCAGTCGCAGCTAGGAGGGGGAGGGGAGCAGTTCTTC.

The V call is TRBV10-3, the J call TRBJ1-4, with D possibly TRBD1 on 6 matching bases. The V gene's germline CDR1 is ENHRY and CDR2 SYGVKD. The V end was cut by 10 bases, the J end by 2 bases, with 20 bases between. The CDR3 length is 16 residues. The CDR3 here is CATADSTGRTNEKLFF. The CDR3 DNA is TGTGCCACCGCGGACAGCACAGGGAGGACTAATGAAAAACTGTTTTTT.

This chain joins TRBV5-6 and TRBJ1-5; 12 bases are a match to TRBD1. V shed 3 bases and J 9 bases; nucleotides not matched to a gene: 4. The length of the CDR3 is 14 residues. CDR1 and CDR2 (germline): SGHDT, YYEEEE. The CDR3 is CASSSGQGARPQHF. For the CDR3, the DNA is TGTGCCAGCAGCTCGGGACAGGGGGCTCGGCCCCAGCATTTT.

This rearrangement joins TRBV19 to TRBJ2-2; the match to TRBD1 covers 11 bases. The CDR3 covers 21 residues. CDR1 LNHDA and CDR2 SQIVND come from the germline V gene (reference sequence). J lost 1 base, V lost 2 bases, and 15 bases had no gene match. The CDR3 loop reads CASSIRDRGNFGFMNTGELFF. CDR3 nucleotides: TGTGCCAGTAGTATAAGGGACAGGGGGAATTTTGGATTTATGAACACCGGGGAGCTGTTTTTT.

The chain is built from TRBV7-9 and TRBJ1-6; D call uncertain. This CDR3 region has 12 residues. The V gene's germline CDR1 is SEHNR and CDR2 FQNEAQ (reference sequence). The germline V and J ends were trimmed by 1 base and 13 bases, with 8 bases remaining between them. CDR3: CASSLERIPLHF. CDR3 coding DNA: TGTGCCAGCAGCTTAGAAAGGATCCCCCTCCACTTT.

The chain carries TRBV19 and TRBJ2-7; no clear D gene. The CDR3 is made up of 17 amino acids. CDR1 and CDR2 (germline): LNHDA, SQIVND (reference sequence). Deletions cut 4 bases from V and 3 bases from J, with 22 bases between. CDR3 coding DNA: TGTGCCAGTAGTAACACAATCCAGATCTCCAAGAGCTACGAGCAGTACTTC. Amino acid sequence: CASSNTIQISKSYEQYF.

This CDR3 reads CASSPGIPNQPQHF. Written as DNA, the CDR3 is TGCGCCAGCAGCCCTGGGATACCCAATCAGCCCCAGCATTTT. The chain uses TRBV5-1 and TRBJ1-5; D gene unclear. CDR1 is SGHRS and CDR2 is YFSETQ in the germline V gene. Deletions cut 4 bases from V and 3 bases from J, with 11 bases between. CDR3 length: 14 residues.

The chain uses TRBV15 and TRBJ1-1; D gene unclear. Trimming took 1 base from V and 6 from J, leaving 9 bases between them. This CDR3 spans 13 amino acids. CDR1 LNHNV and CDR2 YYDKDF come from the germline V gene (reference sequence). CDR3 DNA sequence: TGTGCCACCAGCAGAGGATCGGACCCTGAAGCTTTCTTT. Encoded protein: CATSRGSDPEAFF.

The chain carries TRBV27 and TRBJ2-5; TRBD1 matches at 10 bases. The CDR3 covers 14 residues. The germline V gene encodes CDR1 MNHEY and CDR2 SMNVEV (reference sequence). V gave up 6 bases and J gave up 8 bases; unmatched junction bases: 9. The CDR3 is CASSQDRGKRTQYF. The CDR3 bases are TGTGCCAGCAGCCAGGACAGGGGGAAGAGAACCCAGTACTTC.